Reported below is one T cell receptor beta chain. V was pared by 5 bases and J by 10 bases, with 21 bases between. The CDR3 is made up of 15 amino acids. CDR1 SEHNR and CDR2 FQNEAQ come from the germline V gene (reference sequence). These data come from a study of cytomegalovirus exposure and HLA in healthy donors. Use of 60 Vbeta and 13 Jbeta primers characterized the PCR. Authors' processing steps: The authors later counted around 80 million unique TCR beta chains, some 10 million of them shared. Assay used: immunoSEQ multiplex PCR; TCRdb lists only in-frame clones, some missing. D and trimming come from the DNA, and the V and J calls and clone size come from that table. Its table records about 200,000 clones.

Sequenced material: PBMCs. The clonotype originates from a girl aged 2-10 years in good health and CMV-seropositive. The chain combines TRBV7-9 with TRBJ1-3, with D possibly being TRBD1 (6 bases). CDR3 region: CASSQPGQSITTIYF. CDR3 DNA sequence: TGTGCCAGCAGCCAACCCGGACAGTCCATTACTACCATATATTTT.